Listed below are T cell receptor beta chains from one sample, sequenced in a study of blood T cell repertoires in COVID-19. Generated by immunoSEQ multiplex PCR, the TCRdb table keeps only in-frame clones and is missing some. This table has about 240,000 clones, approximately 85% appearing once. Material: peripheral blood. The receptor source for this set is a woman between 70 and 85 years old with acute or convalescent COVID-19. Each CDR3 is given with its conserved first and last residue. The order of the fields is D gene, V gene, J gene, clone size, CDR3 DNA, CDR3 protein. A D gene is named only where the DNA matches it firmly. The size of a clone is reported for some rows only, either as once, few or many, or as a class for expanded clones.

d_call: NA
v_call: TRBV5-6
j_call: TRBJ1-1
clone_size: NA
cdr3_nt: TGTGCCAGCAGCCGGAGGGTCGGCCGCCTAGAAGCTTTCTTT
cdr3_aa: CASSRRVGRLEAFF

d_call: NA
v_call: TRBV10-1
j_call: TRBJ1-3
clone_size: NA
cdr3_nt: TGCGCCAGCAGGACCTCCGGACAGCCTGGAAACACCATATATTTT
cdr3_aa: CASRTSGQPGNTIYF

d_call: NA
v_call: TRBV6-2/TRBV6-3
j_call: TRBJ1-5
clone_size: NA
cdr3_nt: TGTGCCAGCAGTTACTCGGAGGGAAGGTCCCTTAGCAATCAGCCCCAGCATTTT
cdr3_aa: CASSYSEGRSLSNQPQHF

d_call: NA
v_call: TRBV19
j_call: TRBJ2-5
clone_size: NA
cdr3_nt: TGTGCCAGTAGTATAAGGACTTTCCAAGAGACCCAGTACTTC
cdr3_aa: CASSIRTFQETQYF

d_call: TRBD1
v_call: TRBV19
j_call: TRBJ2-2
clone_size: NA
cdr3_nt: TGTGCCAGTAGTGACCGGGACAGGGCCTTCACCGGGGAGCTGTTTTTT
cdr3_aa: CASSDRDRAFTGELFF

d_call: NA
v_call: TRBV2
j_call: TRBJ2-7
clone_size: NA
cdr3_nt: TGTGCCAGCACCCTAGCGCCCTCCTACGAGCAGTACTTC
cdr3_aa: CASTLAPSYEQYF

d_call: NA
v_call: TRBV6-5
j_call: TRBJ1-1
clone_size: NA
cdr3_nt: TGTGCCAGCAGTTCCTACTTGAACACTGAAGCTTTCTTT
cdr3_aa: CASSSYLNTEAFF

d_call: TRBD1
v_call: TRBV9
j_call: TRBJ2-7
clone_size: few
cdr3_nt: TGTGCCAGCAGCGTAGCCGGGACAGGGGCCTACGAGCAGTACTTC
cdr3_aa: CASSVAGTGAYEQYF

d_call: NA
v_call: TRBV29-1
j_call: TRBJ1-2
clone_size: NA
cdr3_nt: TGCAGCGTTGCCAGGAATGGGGGCTACACCTTC
cdr3_aa: CSVARNGGYTF

d_call: NA
v_call: TRBV1
j_call: TRBJ2-5
clone_size: NA
cdr3_nt: TGCACCAGCAGCTACATGGGGCTAGCGGGCGAGTACCAAGAGACCCAGTACTTC
cdr3_aa: CTSSYMGLAGEYQETQYF

d_call: NA
v_call: TRBV7-9
j_call: TRBJ1-3
clone_size: NA
cdr3_nt: TGTGCCAGCAGCTCAGAACCGAACACCATATATTTT
cdr3_aa: CASSSEPNTIYF

d_call: NA
v_call: TRBV19
j_call: TRBJ2-2
clone_size: NA
cdr3_nt: TGTGCCAGTAGTATGGCAGGGGCGGGCGGGGAGCTGTTTTTT
cdr3_aa: CASSMAGAGGELFF

d_call: TRBD2
v_call: TRBV3-1/TRBV3-2
j_call: TRBJ2-2
clone_size: NA
cdr3_nt: TGTGCCAGCAGCCAAGGAGAACTAGCGGGGTCCGGGGAGCTGTTTTTT
cdr3_aa: CASSQGELAGSGELFF

d_call: NA
v_call: TRBV4-2
j_call: TRBJ1-1
clone_size: NA
cdr3_nt: TGTGCCAGCAGCCAAACCACCGGGTTAATCATGAACACTGAAGCTTTCTTT
cdr3_aa: CASSQTTGLIMNTEAFF

d_call: NA
v_call: TRBV7-2
j_call: TRBJ2-7
clone_size: NA
cdr3_nt: TGTGCCAGCAGCCCCTCTCTCCCCCCCCTCGGCGAGCAGTACTTC
cdr3_aa: CASSPSLPPLGEQYF

d_call: TRBD1
v_call: TRBV9
j_call: TRBJ2-7
clone_size: NA
cdr3_nt: TGTGCCAGCAGCCACGGACAGGGTGCGGGCTACGAGCAGTACTTC
cdr3_aa: CASSHGQGAGYEQYF

d_call: TRBD1
v_call: TRBV11-3
j_call: TRBJ2-1
clone_size: NA
cdr3_nt: TGTGCCAGCAGCTTATCGGGACAGAGTTACAATGAGCAGTTCTTC
cdr3_aa: CASSLSGQSYNEQFF

d_call: TRBD1
v_call: TRBV6-2/TRBV6-3
j_call: TRBJ1-2
clone_size: NA
cdr3_nt: TGTGCCAGCAGTTCGACGACAGGGGCTAACTATGGCTACACCTTC
cdr3_aa: CASSSTTGANYGYTF

d_call: NA
v_call: TRBV5-4
j_call: TRBJ2-7
clone_size: NA
cdr3_nt: TGTGCCAGCAGCCCTGATAGTGAGCTTCAGGGCGAGCAGTACTTC
cdr3_aa: CASSPDSELQGEQYF

d_call: TRBD1
v_call: TRBV6-4
j_call: TRBJ1-2
clone_size: medium-sized
cdr3_nt: TGTGCCAGCAGCGGGACAGGGGGATTTGGGGGCTACACCTTC
cdr3_aa: CASSGTGGFGGYTF

d_call: NA
v_call: TRBV2
j_call: TRBJ1-5
clone_size: NA
cdr3_nt: TGTGCCAGCAGGAGACAGGTAATCGGTAATCAGCCCCAGCATTTT
cdr3_aa: CASRRQVIGNQPQHF

d_call: TRBD1
v_call: TRBV30
j_call: TRBJ1-5
clone_size: NA
cdr3_nt: TGTGCCTGGAGCCCAGGACAGGGGCGGAATCAGCCCCAGCATTTT
cdr3_aa: CAWSPGQGRNQPQHF

d_call: NA
v_call: TRBV7-9
j_call: TRBJ1-4
clone_size: few
cdr3_nt: TGTGCCAACTCAGCGGGAGGGGCGGCGGAAAAACTGTTTTTT
cdr3_aa: CANSAGGAAEKLFF

d_call: TRBD1
v_call: TRBV19
j_call: TRBJ1-5
clone_size: NA
cdr3_nt: TGTGCCAGTAGTGGATTGGACAGGTATGGTGATCAGCCCCAGCATTTT
cdr3_aa: CASSGLDRYGDQPQHF

d_call: TRBD1
v_call: TRBV14
j_call: TRBJ1-2
clone_size: NA
cdr3_nt: TGTGCCAGCAGCCCATTAGCAGGGGGCGCCTATGGCTACACCTTC
cdr3_aa: CASSPLAGGAYGYTF

d_call: TRBD1
v_call: TRBV3-1/TRBV3-2
j_call: TRBJ1-2
clone_size: NA
cdr3_nt: TGTGCCAGCAGCCTCGGGACAGGGGATGGCTACACCTTC
cdr3_aa: CASSLGTGDGYTF

d_call: TRBD1
v_call: TRBV5-4
j_call: TRBJ2-2
clone_size: NA
cdr3_nt: TGTGCCAGCAGCTTACAGGGGCGGAACACCGGGGAGCTGTTTTTT
cdr3_aa: CASSLQGRNTGELFF

d_call: TRBD1
v_call: TRBV7-2
j_call: TRBJ1-4
clone_size: few
cdr3_nt: TGTGCCAGCAGCTCACAGGGGGTTAATGAAAAACTGTTTTTT
cdr3_aa: CASSSQGVNEKLFF

d_call: NA
v_call: TRBV27
j_call: TRBJ2-5
clone_size: few
cdr3_nt: TGTGCCAGCAGTTCAACTAGAAGGGCCCAGTACTTC
cdr3_aa: CASSSTRRAQYF

d_call: TRBD1
v_call: TRBV19
j_call: TRBJ1-6
clone_size: NA
cdr3_nt: TGTGCCAGTACACAGGGGAGCTCCTATAATTCACCCCTCCACTTT
cdr3_aa: CASTQGSSYNSPLHF

d_call: NA
v_call: TRBV5-1
j_call: TRBJ2-4
clone_size: NA
cdr3_nt: TGCGCCAGCAGCCCGGGAACAGACTTTCTAGCCAAAAACATTCAGTACTTC
cdr3_aa: CASSPGTDFLAKNIQYF

d_call: NA
v_call: TRBV7-9
j_call: TRBJ1-1
clone_size: few
cdr3_nt: TGTGCCAGCAGGTTGCGGGGGAACACTGAAGCTTTCTTT
cdr3_aa: CASRLRGNTEAFF

d_call: TRBD2
v_call: TRBV3-1/TRBV3-2
j_call: TRBJ2-3
clone_size: NA
cdr3_nt: TGTGCCAGCAGCCAAGTGAGGAGCGGGAGCGATACGCAGTATTTT
cdr3_aa: CASSQVRSGSDTQYF

d_call: TRBD1
v_call: TRBV19
j_call: TRBJ1-5
clone_size: NA
cdr3_nt: TGTGCCAGTAGGTTCACGGACAGGGAAAATCAGCCCCAGCATTTT
cdr3_aa: CASRFTDRENQPQHF

d_call: TRBD1
v_call: TRBV19
j_call: TRBJ1-1
clone_size: few
cdr3_nt: TGTGCCAGCGAGTCGTTAGGACAGGGGAACACTGAAGCTTTCTTT
cdr3_aa: CASESLGQGNTEAFF

d_call: NA
v_call: TRBV18
j_call: TRBJ1-2
clone_size: once
cdr3_nt: TGTGCCAGCTCACAACAGTCTAACTATGGCTACACCTTC
cdr3_aa: CASSQQSNYGYTF

d_call: NA
v_call: TRBV6-5
j_call: TRBJ2-3
clone_size: NA
cdr3_nt: TGTGCCAGCCGCCTAGGACATGCGCAGTATTTT
cdr3_aa: CASRLGHAQYF

d_call: NA
v_call: TRBV5-1
j_call: TRBJ2-2
clone_size: once
cdr3_nt: TGCGCCAGCAGCTTGGTGAGGGGGTCGAACACCGGGGAGCTGTTTTTT
cdr3_aa: CASSLVRGSNTGELFF

d_call: NA
v_call: TRBV12-3/TRBV12-4
j_call: TRBJ2-7
clone_size: NA
cdr3_nt: TGTGCCAGCAGTGCGGAACCAACCTACGAGCAGTACTTC
cdr3_aa: CASSAEPTYEQYF

d_call: TRBD1
v_call: TRBV4-3
j_call: TRBJ1-3
clone_size: NA
cdr3_nt: TGCGCCAGCAGCTTAACAGGGGGTTCGTTTGGAAACACCATATATTTT
cdr3_aa: CASSLTGGSFGNTIYF

d_call: TRBD2
v_call: TRBV19
j_call: TRBJ2-5
clone_size: NA
cdr3_nt: TGTGCCAGTAGTATAGCCTCGACTAGCCGGGAGACCCAGTACTTC
cdr3_aa: CASSIASTSRETQYF

d_call: NA
v_call: TRBV14
j_call: TRBJ1-1
clone_size: NA
cdr3_nt: TGTGCCAGCAGCCAGTCAGGATCGGGGACTGAAGCTTTCTTT
cdr3_aa: CASSQSGSGTEAFF

d_call: NA
v_call: TRBV4-2
j_call: TRBJ1-5
clone_size: NA
cdr3_nt: TGTGCCAGCAGCCACGTAAATCAGCCCCAGCATTTT
cdr3_aa: CASSHVNQPQHF

d_call: TRBD2
v_call: TRBV7-9
j_call: TRBJ2-3
clone_size: NA
cdr3_nt: TGTGCCAGCAGCTTAAGATCCCCTCTAGCGGGCACAGATACGCAGTATTTT
cdr3_aa: CASSLRSPLAGTDTQYF

d_call: TRBD1
v_call: TRBV19
j_call: TRBJ1-6
clone_size: NA
cdr3_nt: TGTGCCAGTAGGGAACAGGGGGCTTATAATTCACCCCTCCACTTT
cdr3_aa: CASREQGAYNSPLHF

d_call: TRBD1
v_call: TRBV6-5
j_call: TRBJ1-3
clone_size: few
cdr3_nt: TGTGCCAGCAGTTACTCGGACAGGGGTACTGGAAACACCATATATTTT
cdr3_aa: CASSYSDRGTGNTIYF

d_call: NA
v_call: TRBV19
j_call: TRBJ1-5
clone_size: once
cdr3_nt: TGTGCCAGTAGTATCACCGGAGGGAATCAGCCCCAGCATTTT
cdr3_aa: CASSITGGNQPQHF

d_call: NA
v_call: TRBV4-2
j_call: TRBJ2-3
clone_size: NA
cdr3_nt: TGTGCCAGCAGCCAAGATACGCGGGGCGTTGTGCAGTATTTT
cdr3_aa: CASSQDTRGVVQYF

d_call: NA
v_call: TRBV11-2
j_call: TRBJ1-2
clone_size: NA
cdr3_nt: TGTGCCAGCAGCTTATCCGGAGCCCTAGATGGCTACACCTTC
cdr3_aa: CASSLSGALDGYTF

d_call: NA
v_call: TRBV6-5
j_call: TRBJ1-3
clone_size: NA
cdr3_nt: TGTGCCAGCAGTTACTCATCGGGGTACTCTGGAAACACCATATATTTT
cdr3_aa: CASSYSSGYSGNTIYF

d_call: NA
v_call: TRBV4-2
j_call: TRBJ2-3
clone_size: NA
cdr3_nt: TGTGCCAGCAGCCGAGACTCTGGCACAGATACGCAGTATTTT
cdr3_aa: CASSRDSGTDTQYF

d_call: NA
v_call: TRBV19
j_call: TRBJ1-4
clone_size: once
cdr3_nt: TGTGCCAGTAGTATAATCTCCCAGGGCAATGAAAAACTGTTTTTT
cdr3_aa: CASSIISQGNEKLFF

d_call: TRBD1
v_call: TRBV28
j_call: TRBJ2-7
clone_size: NA
cdr3_nt: TGTGCCAGCAGACCGGGACAGTTTTCCTACGAGCAGTACTTC
cdr3_aa: CASRPGQFSYEQYF

d_call: TRBD2
v_call: TRBV13
j_call: TRBJ2-3
clone_size: NA
cdr3_nt: TGTGCCAGCAGCGAGCGCGGGGGGTCAGAAGATACGCAGTATTTT
cdr3_aa: CASSERGGSEDTQYF

d_call: TRBD1
v_call: TRBV7-2
j_call: TRBJ1-2
clone_size: NA
cdr3_nt: TGTGCCAGCAGCTTAGGACAGGGGATAGGAGGCTACACCTTC
cdr3_aa: CASSLGQGIGGYTF

d_call: NA
v_call: TRBV4-3
j_call: TRBJ2-1
clone_size: NA
cdr3_nt: TGCGCCAGCAGCCTTCAGGTGTTTGGCGAGCAGTTCTTC
cdr3_aa: CASSLQVFGEQFF

d_call: NA
v_call: TRBV2
j_call: TRBJ1-4
clone_size: NA
cdr3_nt: TGTGCCAGCAGACCCCTCGGGGGGCTCGATGAAAAACTGTTTTTT
cdr3_aa: CASRPLGGLDEKLFF

d_call: TRBD1
v_call: TRBV9
j_call: TRBJ1-2
clone_size: NA
cdr3_nt: TGTGCCAGCAGCCCCGGACAGGATAGTTATGGCTACACCTTC
cdr3_aa: CASSPGQDSYGYTF

d_call: TRBD2
v_call: TRBV5-1
j_call: TRBJ2-2
clone_size: NA
cdr3_nt: TGCGCCAGCAGCTTGGTTGGACTAGCGGGGGGACCCTCGGGGGAGCTGTTTTTT
cdr3_aa: CASSLVGLAGGPSGELFF